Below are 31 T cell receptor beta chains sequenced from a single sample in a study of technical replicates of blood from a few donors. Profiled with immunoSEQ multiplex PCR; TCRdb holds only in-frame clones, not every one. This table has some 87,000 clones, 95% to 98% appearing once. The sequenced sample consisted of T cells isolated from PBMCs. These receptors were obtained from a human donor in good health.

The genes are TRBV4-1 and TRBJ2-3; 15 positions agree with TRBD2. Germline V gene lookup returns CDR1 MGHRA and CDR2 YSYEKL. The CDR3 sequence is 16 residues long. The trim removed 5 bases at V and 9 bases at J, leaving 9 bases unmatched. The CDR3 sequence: CASSKSVGLAGGTQYF. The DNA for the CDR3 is TGCGCCAGCAGCAAATCGGTCGGACTAGCGGGAGGGACGCAGTATTTT.

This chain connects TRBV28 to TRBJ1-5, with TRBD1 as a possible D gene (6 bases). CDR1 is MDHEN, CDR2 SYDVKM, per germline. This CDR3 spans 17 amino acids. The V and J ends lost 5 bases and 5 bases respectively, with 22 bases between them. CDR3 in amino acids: CASSPLGGATIHQPQHF. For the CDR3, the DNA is TGTGCCAGCAGTCCCCTTGGGGGGGCAACCATCCATCAGCCCCAGCATTTT.

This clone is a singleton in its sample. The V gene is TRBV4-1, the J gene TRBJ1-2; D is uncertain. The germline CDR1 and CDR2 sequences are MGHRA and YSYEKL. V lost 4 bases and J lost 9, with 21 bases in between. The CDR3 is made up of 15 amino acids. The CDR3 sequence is CASSRESRLTNSYTF. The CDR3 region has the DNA TGCGCCAGCAGCCGAGAAAGCAGACTCACCAATAGCTACACCTTC.

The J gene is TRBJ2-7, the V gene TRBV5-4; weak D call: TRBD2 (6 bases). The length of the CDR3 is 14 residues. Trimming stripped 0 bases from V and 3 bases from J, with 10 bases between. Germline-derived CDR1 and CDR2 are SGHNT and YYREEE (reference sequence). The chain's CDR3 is CASSLAGGGYEQYF. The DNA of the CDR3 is TGTGCCAGCAGCTTGGCCGGGGGAGGCTACGAGCAGTACTTC.

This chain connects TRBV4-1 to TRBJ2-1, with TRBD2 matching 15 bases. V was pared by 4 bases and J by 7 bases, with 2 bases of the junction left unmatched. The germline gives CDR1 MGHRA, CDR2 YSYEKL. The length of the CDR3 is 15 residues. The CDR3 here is CASSRGLAGGNEQFF. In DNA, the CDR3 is TGCGCCAGCAGCCGAGGACTAGCGGGGGGGAATGAGCAGTTCTTC.

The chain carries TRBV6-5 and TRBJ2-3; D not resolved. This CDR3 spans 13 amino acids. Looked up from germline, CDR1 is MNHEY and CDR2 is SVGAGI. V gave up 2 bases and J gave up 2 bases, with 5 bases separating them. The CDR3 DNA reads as TGTGCCAGCAGTTACGCTACCACAGATACGCAGTATTTT. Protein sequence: CASSYATTDTQYF.

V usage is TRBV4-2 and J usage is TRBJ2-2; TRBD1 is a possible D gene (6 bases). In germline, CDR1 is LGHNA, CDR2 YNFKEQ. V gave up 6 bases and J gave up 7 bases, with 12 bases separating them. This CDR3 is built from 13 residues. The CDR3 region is CASSQGSGGELFF. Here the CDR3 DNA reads TGTGCCAGCAGTCAGGGGTCGGGCGGGGAGCTGTTTTTT.

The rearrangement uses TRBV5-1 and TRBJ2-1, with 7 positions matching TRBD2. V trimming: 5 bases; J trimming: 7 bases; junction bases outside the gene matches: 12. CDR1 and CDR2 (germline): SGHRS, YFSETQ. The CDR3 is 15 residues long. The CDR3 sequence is CASRKVAGSRNEQFF. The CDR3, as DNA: TGCGCCAGCAGGAAAGTAGCGGGTTCTAGGAATGAGCAGTTCTTC.

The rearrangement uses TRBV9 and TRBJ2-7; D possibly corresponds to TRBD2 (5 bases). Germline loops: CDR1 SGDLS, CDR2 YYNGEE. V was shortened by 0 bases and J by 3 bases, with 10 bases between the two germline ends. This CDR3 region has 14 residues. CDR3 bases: TGTGCCAGCAGCGTAGGTCGGGGTTTCTACGAGCAGTACTTC. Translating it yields CASSVGRGFYEQYF.

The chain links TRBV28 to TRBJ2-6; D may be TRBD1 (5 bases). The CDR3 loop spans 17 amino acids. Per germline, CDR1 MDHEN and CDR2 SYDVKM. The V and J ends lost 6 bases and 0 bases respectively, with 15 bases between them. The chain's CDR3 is CASRQGHGSSGANVLTF. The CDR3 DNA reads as TGTGCCAGCAGGCAAGGACACGGAAGCTCTGGGGCCAACGTCCTGACTTTC. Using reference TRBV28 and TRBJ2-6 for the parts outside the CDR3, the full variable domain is DVKVTQSSRYLVKRTGEKVFLECVQDMDHENMFWYRQDPGLGLRLIYFSYDVKMKEKGDIPEGYSVSREKKERFSLILESASTNQTSMYLCASRQGHGSSGANVLTFGAGSRLTVL.

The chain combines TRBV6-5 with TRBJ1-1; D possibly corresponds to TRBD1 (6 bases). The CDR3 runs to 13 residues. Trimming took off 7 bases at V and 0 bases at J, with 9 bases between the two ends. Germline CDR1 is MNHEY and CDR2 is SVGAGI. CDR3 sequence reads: CASTAGVNTEAFF. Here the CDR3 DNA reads TGTGCCAGCACGGCAGGGGTGAACACTGAAGCTTTCTTT.

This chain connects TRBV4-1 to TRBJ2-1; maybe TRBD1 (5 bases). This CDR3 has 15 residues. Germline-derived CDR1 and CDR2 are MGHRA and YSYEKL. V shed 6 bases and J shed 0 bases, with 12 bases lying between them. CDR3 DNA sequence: TGCGCCAGCAGGCGGCAGACAGACTCCTACAATGAGCAGTTCTTC. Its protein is CASRRQTDSYNEQFF.

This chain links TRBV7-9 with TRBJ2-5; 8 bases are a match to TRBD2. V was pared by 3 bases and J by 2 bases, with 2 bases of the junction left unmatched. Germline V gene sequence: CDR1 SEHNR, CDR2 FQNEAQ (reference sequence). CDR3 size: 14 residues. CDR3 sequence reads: CASSLGLEQETQYF. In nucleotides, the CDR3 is TGTGCCAGCAGCTTGGGACTAGAACAAGAGACCCAGTACTTC.

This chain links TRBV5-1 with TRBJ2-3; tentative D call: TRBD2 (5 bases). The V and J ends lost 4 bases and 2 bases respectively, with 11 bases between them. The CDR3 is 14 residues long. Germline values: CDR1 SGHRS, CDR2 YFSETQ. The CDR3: CASSKAAPTDTQYF. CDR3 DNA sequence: TGCGCCAGCAGCAAAGCGGCCCCCACAGATACGCAGTATTTT.

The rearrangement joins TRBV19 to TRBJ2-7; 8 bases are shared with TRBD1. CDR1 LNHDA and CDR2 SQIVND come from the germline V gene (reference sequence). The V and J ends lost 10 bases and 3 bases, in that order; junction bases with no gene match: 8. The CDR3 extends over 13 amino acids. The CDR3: CATKKGQGYEQYF. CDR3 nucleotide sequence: TGTGCCACCAAGAAAGGACAGGGCTACGAGCAGTACTTC. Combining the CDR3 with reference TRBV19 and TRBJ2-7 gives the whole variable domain DGGITQSPKYLFRKEGQNVTLSCEQNLNHDAMYWYRQDPGQGLRLIYYSQIVNDFQKGDIAEGYSVSREKKESFPLTVTSAQKNPTAFYLCATKKGQGYEQYFGPGTRLTVT.

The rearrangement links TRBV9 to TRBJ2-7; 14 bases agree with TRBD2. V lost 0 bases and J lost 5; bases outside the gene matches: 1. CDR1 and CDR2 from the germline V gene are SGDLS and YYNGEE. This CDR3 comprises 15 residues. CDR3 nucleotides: TGTGCCAGCAGCGTAGTGGGACTAGCGGGAGACGAGCAGTACTTC. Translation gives CASSVVGLAGDEQYF.

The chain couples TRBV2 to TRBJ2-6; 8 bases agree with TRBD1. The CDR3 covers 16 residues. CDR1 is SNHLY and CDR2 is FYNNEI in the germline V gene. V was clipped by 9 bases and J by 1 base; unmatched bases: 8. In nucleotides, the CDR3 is TGTGCCAGACAGGGGGGCCCCGATTCTGGGGCCAACGTCCTGACTTTC. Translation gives CARQGGPDSGANVLTF.

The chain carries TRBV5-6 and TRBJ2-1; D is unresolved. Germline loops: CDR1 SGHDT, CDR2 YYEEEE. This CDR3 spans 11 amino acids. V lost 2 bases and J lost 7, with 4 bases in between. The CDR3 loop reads CASSFLNEQFF. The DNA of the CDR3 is TGTGCCAGCAGCTTTTTAAATGAGCAGTTCTTC.

For the CDR3, the DNA is TGTGCCACGGAAGCCCAGGGGTTCGACGAGCAGTACTTC. Protein sequence: CATEAQGFDEQYF. The genes are TRBV28 and TRBJ2-7; TRBD1 is a possible D gene (6 bases). V shed 10 bases and J shed 5 bases, with 18 bases lying between them. Germline V gene data show CDR1 as MDHEN and CDR2 as SYDVKM. CDR3 length equals 13 residues.

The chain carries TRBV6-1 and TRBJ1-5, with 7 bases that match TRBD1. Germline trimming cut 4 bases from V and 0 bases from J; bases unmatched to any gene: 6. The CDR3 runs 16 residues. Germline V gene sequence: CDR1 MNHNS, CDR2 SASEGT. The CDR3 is CASSGLDRSSNQPQHF. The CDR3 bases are TGTGCCAGCAGTGGTCTGGACAGGTCTAGCAATCAGCCCCAGCATTTT.

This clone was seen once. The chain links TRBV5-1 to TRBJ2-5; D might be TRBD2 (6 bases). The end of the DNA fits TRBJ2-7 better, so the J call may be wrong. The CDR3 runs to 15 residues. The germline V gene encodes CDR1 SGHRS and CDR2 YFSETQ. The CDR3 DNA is TGCGCCAGCAGCTTGGGCGGGGAGGCATCCTACGAGCAGTACTTC. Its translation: CASSLGGEASYEQYF.

CDR3 DNA: TGTGCCAGCAGCCCGTGGGGTGGGCGGGGACAGGCAGATACGCAGTATTTT. The encoded protein is CASSPWGGRGQADTQYF. This chain links TRBV11-2 with TRBJ2-3; the match to TRBD1 covers 8 bases. This CDR3 spans 17 amino acids. Germline CDR1 and CDR2: SGHAT and FQNNGV. V trimming: 5 bases; J trimming: 4 bases; junction bases outside the gene matches: 14.

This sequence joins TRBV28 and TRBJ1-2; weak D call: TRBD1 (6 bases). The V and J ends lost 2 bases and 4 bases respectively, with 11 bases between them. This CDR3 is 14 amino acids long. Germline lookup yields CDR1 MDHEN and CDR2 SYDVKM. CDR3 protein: CASSLMGQGYGYTF. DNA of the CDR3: TGTGCCAGCAGTTTAATGGGACAAGGCTATGGCTACACCTTC.

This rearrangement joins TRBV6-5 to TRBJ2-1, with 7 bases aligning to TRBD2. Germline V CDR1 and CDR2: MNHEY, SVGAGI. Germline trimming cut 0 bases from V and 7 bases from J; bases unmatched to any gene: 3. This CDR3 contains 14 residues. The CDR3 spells CASSYSGLPNEQFF. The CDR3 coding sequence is TGTGCCAGCAGTTACTCGGGACTACCTAATGAGCAGTTCTTC.

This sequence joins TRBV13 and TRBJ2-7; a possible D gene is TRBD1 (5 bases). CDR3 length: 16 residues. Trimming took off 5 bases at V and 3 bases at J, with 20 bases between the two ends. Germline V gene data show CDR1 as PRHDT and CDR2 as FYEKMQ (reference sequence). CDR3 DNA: TGTGCCAGCAGCCCCCCTGGGCTAGGGGCAAACTACGAGCAGTACTTC. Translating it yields CASSPPGLGANYEQYF.

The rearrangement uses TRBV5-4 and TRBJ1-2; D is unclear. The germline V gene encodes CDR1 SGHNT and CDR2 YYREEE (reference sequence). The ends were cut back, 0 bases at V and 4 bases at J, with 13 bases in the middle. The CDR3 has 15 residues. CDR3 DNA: TGTGCCAGCAGCTTGGGACTTCCAGGAGGCTATGGCTACACCTTC. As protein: CASSLGLPGGYGYTF. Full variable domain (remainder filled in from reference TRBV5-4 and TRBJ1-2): ETGVTQSPTHLIKTRGQQVTLRCSSQSGHNTVSWYQQALGQGPQFIFQYYREEENGRGNFPPRFSGLQFPNYSSELNVNALELDDSALYLCASSLGLPGGYGYTFGSGTRLTVV.

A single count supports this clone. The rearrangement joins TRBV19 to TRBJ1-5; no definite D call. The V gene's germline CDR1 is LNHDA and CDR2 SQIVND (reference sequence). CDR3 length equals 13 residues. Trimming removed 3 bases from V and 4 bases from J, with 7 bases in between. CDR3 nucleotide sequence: TGTGCCAGTAGTATGCAGGCGAATCAGCCCCAGCATTTT. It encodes CASSMQANQPQHF.

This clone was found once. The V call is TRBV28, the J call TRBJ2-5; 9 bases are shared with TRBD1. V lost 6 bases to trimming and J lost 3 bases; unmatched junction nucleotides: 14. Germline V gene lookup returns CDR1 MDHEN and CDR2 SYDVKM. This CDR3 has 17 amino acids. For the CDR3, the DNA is TGTGCCAGCAGGCGTCCGGGACAGGGAATCCAGAAAGAGACCCAGTACTTC. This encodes CASRRPGQGIQKETQYF.

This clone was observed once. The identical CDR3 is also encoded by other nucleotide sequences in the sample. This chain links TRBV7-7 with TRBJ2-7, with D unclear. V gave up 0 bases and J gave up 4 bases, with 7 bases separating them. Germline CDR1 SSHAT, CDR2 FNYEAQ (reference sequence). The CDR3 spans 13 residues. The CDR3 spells CASSLADTYEQYF. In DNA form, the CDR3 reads TGTGCCAGCAGCTTAGCCGACACTTACGAGCAGTACTTC.

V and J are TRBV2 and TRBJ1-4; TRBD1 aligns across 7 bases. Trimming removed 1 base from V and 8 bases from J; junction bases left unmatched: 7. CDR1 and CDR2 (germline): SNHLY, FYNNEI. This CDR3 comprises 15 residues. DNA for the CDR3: TGTGCCAGCAGTGAAGAGGCAACAGGGGACGAAAAACTGTTTTTT. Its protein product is CASSEEATGDEKLFF.

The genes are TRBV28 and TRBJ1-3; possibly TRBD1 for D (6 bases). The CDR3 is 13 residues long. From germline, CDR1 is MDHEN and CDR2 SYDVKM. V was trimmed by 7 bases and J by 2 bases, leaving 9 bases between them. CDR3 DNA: TGTGCCAGCATAGACAGGACTGGAAACACCATATATTTT. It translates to CASIDRTGNTIYF.